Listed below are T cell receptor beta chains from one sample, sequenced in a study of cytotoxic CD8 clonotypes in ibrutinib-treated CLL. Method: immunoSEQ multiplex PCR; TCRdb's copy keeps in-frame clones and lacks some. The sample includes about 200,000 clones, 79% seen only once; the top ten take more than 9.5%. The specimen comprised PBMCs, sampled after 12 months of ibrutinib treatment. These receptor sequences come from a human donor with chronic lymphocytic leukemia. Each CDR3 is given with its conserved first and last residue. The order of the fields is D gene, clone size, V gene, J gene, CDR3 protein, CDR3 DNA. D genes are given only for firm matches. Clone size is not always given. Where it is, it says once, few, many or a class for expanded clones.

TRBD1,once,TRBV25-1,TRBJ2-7,CASSVGDRGYSYEQYF,TGTGCCAGCAGTGTTGGGGACAGGGGCTACTCCTACGAGCAGTACTTC
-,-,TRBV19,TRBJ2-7,CASTSTGVAFEQYF,TGTGCCAGTACCTCAACGGGGGTGGCTTTCGAGCAGTACTTC
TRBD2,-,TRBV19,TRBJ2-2,CASSIGGGTGELFF,TGTGCCAGTAGTATTGGCGGGGGGACCGGGGAGCTGTTTTTT
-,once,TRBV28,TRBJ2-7,CASSSSLDLFRSYEQYF,TGTGCCAGCAGTTCTTCCCTCGACTTATTTCGCTCCTACGAGCAGTACTTC
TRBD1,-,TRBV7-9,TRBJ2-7,CASNTGTGLYEQYF,TGTGCCAGCAACACCGGGACAGGGCTCTACGAGCAGTACTTC
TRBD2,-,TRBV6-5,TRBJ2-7,CASRLKRESYEQYF,TGTGCCAGCAGACTAAAGCGGGAAAGTTACGAGCAGTACTTC
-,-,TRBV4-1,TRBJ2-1,CASSHINIDYNEQFF,TGCGCCAGCAGCCACATAAACATTGACTACAATGAGCAGTTCTTC
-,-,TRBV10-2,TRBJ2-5,CASSPSAQETQYF,TGCGCCAGCAGTCCTAGCGCGCAAGAGACCCAGTACTTC
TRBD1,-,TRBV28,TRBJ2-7,CASSLGQGANEQYF,TGTGCCAGCAGTTTGGGACAGGGGGCGAACGAGCAGTACTTC
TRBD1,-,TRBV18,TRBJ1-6,CASSPPGQGALNNSPLHF,TGTGCCAGCTCACCACCGGGACAGGGGGCGCTGAATAATTCACCCCTCCACTTT
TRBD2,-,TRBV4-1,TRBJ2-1,CASSQELAEIYNEQFF,TGCGCCAGCAGCCAAGAACTAGCGGAGATTTACAATGAGCAGTTCTTC
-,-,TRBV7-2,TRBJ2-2,CASRVDLNTGELFF,TGTGCCAGCAGAGTTGACTTGAACACCGGGGAGCTGTTTTTT
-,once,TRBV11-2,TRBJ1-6,CASSLGPLKGSPLHF,TGTGCCAGCAGCTTAGGACCCCTCAAGGGCTCACCCCTCCACTTT
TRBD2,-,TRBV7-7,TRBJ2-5,CASSGLAGETQYF,TGTGCTAGCAGTGGACTAGCTGGTGAGACCCAGTACTTC
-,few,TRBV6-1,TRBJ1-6,CASSDLPPLHF,TGTGCCAGCAGTGACCTCCCACCCCTCCACTTT
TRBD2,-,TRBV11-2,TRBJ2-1,CASSQLFGTSVYNEQFF,TGTGCCAGCAGCCAACTCTTCGGGACTAGCGTTTACAATGAGCAGTTCTTC
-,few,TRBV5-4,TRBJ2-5,CASSRQGFPETQYF,TGTGCCAGCAGTCGCCAGGGGTTCCCAGAGACCCAGTACTTC
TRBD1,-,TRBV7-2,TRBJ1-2,CASWRGTGVNYGYTF,TGTGCCAGTTGGAGGGGGACAGGAGTTAACTATGGCTACACCTTC
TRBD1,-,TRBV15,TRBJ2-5,CATSSYRGHGSETQYF,TGTGCCACCAGCAGCTACAGGGGGCACGGGTCGGAGACCCAGTACTTC
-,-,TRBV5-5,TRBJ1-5,CASSSLPGIDQPQHF,TGTGCCAGCAGCTCCCTACCGGGGATCGATCAGCCCCAGCATTTT
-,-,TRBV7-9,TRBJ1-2,CASSFHGENYGYTF,TGTGCCAGCAGCTTCCACGGGGAAAACTATGGCTACACCTTC
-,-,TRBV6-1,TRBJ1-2,CASSETQGQKRYGYTF,TGTGCCAGCAGTGAAACCCAGGGACAAAAACGCTATGGCTACACCTTC
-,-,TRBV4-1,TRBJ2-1,CASSQDNGLVFSHDEQFF,TGCGCCAGCAGCCAAGATAATGGGCTAGTCTTTTCTCATGATGAGCAGTTCTTC
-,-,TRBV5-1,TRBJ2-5,CASSLVLGDETQYF,TGCGCCAGCAGCTTGGTGCTAGGGGATGAGACCCAGTACTTC
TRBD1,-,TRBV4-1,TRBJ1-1,CASSYSSGQVMNTEAFF,TGCGCCAGCAGCTATTCTTCTGGACAGGTGATGAACACTGAAGCTTTCTTT
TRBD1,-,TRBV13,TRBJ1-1,CASSLTPQGTTEAFF,TGTGCCAGCAGCCTTACCCCACAGGGGACCACTGAAGCTTTCTTT
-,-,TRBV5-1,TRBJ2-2,CASSLAFGRGITGELFF,TGCGCCAGCAGCTTGGCCTTCGGCAGGGGTATTACCGGGGAGCTGTTTTTT
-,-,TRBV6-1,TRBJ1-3,CASSESWGNTIYF,TGTGCCAGCAGTGAATCCTGGGGAAACACCATATATTTT
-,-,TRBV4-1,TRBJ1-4,CASSQDSGVGEKLFF,TGCGCCAGCAGCCAAGATTCGGGGGTGGGTGAAAAACTGTTTTTT
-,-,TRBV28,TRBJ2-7,CASSLEGPSYEQYF,TGTGCCAGCAGCTTAGAAGGGCCTTCCTACGAGCAGTACTTC
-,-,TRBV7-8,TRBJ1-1,CASSLVSGGTILTEAFF,TGTGCCAGCAGCTTAGTTTCCGGGGGGACAATACTCACTGAAGCTTTCTTT
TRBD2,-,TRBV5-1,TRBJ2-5,CASSLEGLAGTETQYF,TGCGCCAGCAGCTTGGAAGGACTAGCGGGTACGGAGACCCAGTACTTC
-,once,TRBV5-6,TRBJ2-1,CASSFDGILVNEQFF,TGTGCCAGCAGCTTCGACGGCATACTAGTCAATGAGCAGTTCTTC
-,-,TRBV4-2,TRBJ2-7,CASSQEVVGSSSYEQYF,TGTGCCAGCAGCCAAGAGGTGGTAGGGTCCAGCTCCTACGAGCAGTACTTC
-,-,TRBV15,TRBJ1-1,CATSRLGQSTEAFF,TGTGCCACCAGCAGACTCGGACAGTCCACTGAAGCTTTCTTT
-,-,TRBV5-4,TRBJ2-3,CASSQGPASTDTQYF,TGTGCCAGCAGCCAAGGACCGGCTAGCACAGATACGCAGTATTTT
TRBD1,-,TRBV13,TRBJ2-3,CASSIPGTGFTDTQYF,TGTGCCAGCAGCATCCCCGGGACAGGATTCACAGATACGCAGTATTTT
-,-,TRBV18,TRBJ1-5,CASSPWPRGGVDQPQHF,TGTGCCAGCTCACCATGGCCCAGGGGAGGGGTAGATCAGCCCCAGCATTTT
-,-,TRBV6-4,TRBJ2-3,CASSNTQGADTQYF,TGTGCCAGCAGCAACACACAGGGAGCAGATACGCAGTATTTT
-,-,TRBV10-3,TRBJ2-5,CAVERGFGETQYF,TGTGCCGTAGAAAGGGGGTTCGGCGAGACCCAGTACTTC
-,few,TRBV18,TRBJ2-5,CASSPMGDQETQYF,TGTGCCAGCTCACCGATGGGGGACCAAGAGACCCAGTACTTC
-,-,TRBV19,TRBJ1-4,CASSKPGTDNEKLFF,TGTGCCAGTAGCAAGCCCGGGACGGATAATGAAAAACTGTTTTTT
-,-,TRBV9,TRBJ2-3,CASSSTGFSTDTQYF,TGTGCCAGCAGCTCGACTGGGTTTAGCACAGATACGCAGTATTTT
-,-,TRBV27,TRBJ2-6,CASSLSSGAGANVLTF,TGTGCCAGCAGTTTATCGTCGGGGGCCGGGGCCAACGTCCTGACTTTC
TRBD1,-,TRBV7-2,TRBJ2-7,CASSRQGSAYEQYF,TGTGCCAGCAGCAGACAGGGATCCGCCTACGAGCAGTACTTC
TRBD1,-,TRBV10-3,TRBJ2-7,CAISDPPGQGSYEQYF,TGTGCCATCAGTGACCCCCCGGGACAGGGGTCCTACGAGCAGTACTTC
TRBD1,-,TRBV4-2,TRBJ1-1,CASSQQQGMNTEAFF,TGTGCCAGCAGCCAACAACAGGGGATGAACACTGAAGCTTTCTTT
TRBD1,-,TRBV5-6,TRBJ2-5,CASSLGRGRWETQYF,TGTGCCAGCAGCTTGGGCAGGGGGCGCTGGGAGACCCAGTACTTC
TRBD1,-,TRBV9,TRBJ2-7,CASSATGTGRYEQYF,TGTGCCAGCAGCGCCACCGGGACAGGGCGCTACGAGCAGTACTTC
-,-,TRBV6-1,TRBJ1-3,CASSVGNTIYF,TGTGCCAGCAGTGTAGGAAACACCATATATTTT